Listed below are T cell receptor beta chains from one sample, sequenced in a study of T cells in narcolepsy. The assay was immunoSEQ multiplex PCR, and TCRdb's table has in-frame clones only and misses some. Of about 31,000 clones in the sample, around four fifths were seen once. Sample: CD45RA- memory CD4+ T cells from PBMCs. These receptors all stem from a human donor with narcolepsy. Each CDR3 is given with its conserved first and last residue.

CDR3 protein	J gene	V gene
CASSHEFVPGLAITSTDTQYF	TRBJ2-3	TRBV7-8
CATAGGPEETQYF	TRBJ2-5	TRBV6-5
CSVEVGGTDTQYF	TRBJ2-3	TRBV29-1
CAISEFRLAGTYEQYF	TRBJ2-7	TRBV10-3
CASSRQGTGSHEQYF	TRBJ2-7	TRBV13
CASSFTRDSDSGANVLTF	TRBJ2-6	TRBV5-4
CASSLRSGRGTQYF	TRBJ2-5	TRBV7-9
CASSRTSGGSYNEQFF	TRBJ2-1	TRBV5-1
CASSESWQLNTEAFF	TRBJ1-1	TRBV6-1
CASSSTSPNTGELFF	TRBJ2-2	TRBV6-5
CASSLERRDEQYF	TRBJ2-7	TRBV6-1
CASSARYEQFF	TRBJ2-1	TRBV2
CASSVGQGSLYTIYF	TRBJ1-3	TRBV5-6
CASNRREAYNEQFF	TRBJ2-1	TRBV19
CASSLYRTGTARNTGELFF	TRBJ2-2	TRBV5-5
CASSISLTGNYEQYF	TRBJ2-7	TRBV19
CASSGGQTSYGYTF	TRBJ1-2	TRBV6-1
CASSLGASRTDTQYF	TRBJ2-3	TRBV5-1
CASSLSRYEQYF	TRBJ2-7	TRBV7-8
CASSLGGGGSNQPQHF	TRBJ1-5	TRBV19
CASSLGGRGHEQYF	TRBJ2-7	TRBV5-1
CASSRVAGEINEQYF	TRBJ2-7	TRBV7-2
CASNPSGQINSPLHF	TRBJ1-6	TRBV9
CASGRTHSSQETQYF	TRBJ2-5	TRBV7-7
CASSQDRVAVFGTDTQYF	TRBJ2-3	TRBV4-2
CAISVGPGVGQALGDGYTF	TRBJ1-2	TRBV10-3
CASSLAQVWDEKLFF	TRBJ1-4	TRBV7-9
CASSPYALTGMNTEAFF	TRBJ1-1	TRBV7-9
CASEEQGLNQPQHF	TRBJ1-5	TRBV19
CASTKGRGPNTGELFF	TRBJ2-2	TRBV19
CASKIGQAANYGYTF	TRBJ1-2	TRBV5-1
CASSPAGRQVQGTQYF	TRBJ2-5	TRBV7-9
CATQGDRDSPLHF	TRBJ1-6	TRBV2
CASSSVGLGLAGQSLSYEQYF	TRBJ2-7	TRBV5-1
CASSSGLAGYNEQFF	TRBJ2-1	TRBV5-1
CASSLGGIGEQYF	TRBJ2-7	TRBV5-6
CASSPQAGLAGGNEQFF	TRBJ2-1	TRBV7-3
CASSETGAGSGNTIYF	TRBJ1-3	TRBV6-1
CASSPGRPGQGHKQYGYTF	TRBJ1-2	TRBV7-9
CASTGGFTEAFF	TRBJ1-1	TRBV6-5
CASSVGEGSAETQYF	TRBJ2-5	TRBV9
CASSSRTEAFF	TRBJ1-1	TRBV6-5
CASSQDGTSGVAGTDTQYF	TRBJ2-3	TRBV4-1
CSVAGDRVNTEAFF	TRBJ1-1	TRBV29-1
CASSPLAAAYEQYF	.	TRBV18
CASSSPQGVRSSGANVLTF	TRBJ2-6	TRBV5-4
CASNRGRTGELFF	TRBJ2-2	TRBV6-6
CASSLRRGYPETQYF	TRBJ2-5	TRBV5-4
CASSNLGGTEAFF	TRBJ1-1	TRBV6-1
CASSLRGTEGGTEAFF	TRBJ1-1	TRBV5-1
CASSSAGLTDTQYF	TRBJ2-3	TRBV19
CASTPSGRNYEQYF	TRBJ2-7	TRBV7-9
CASRPFHGTSPRETQYF	TRBJ2-5	TRBV19
CATSRGQYEQYF	TRBJ2-7	TRBV15
CATSRIQDSRGYTF	TRBJ1-2	TRBV15
CASSPPGKGALSYNEQFF	TRBJ2-1	TRBV5-4